Sequencing of this TCR beta chain was carried out in a study of shared clonotypes between healthy human individuals. Regarding the study as a whole: Larger richness was generally estimated for naive than memory subsets.

Naive CD8 cells lacked CD45RO, underwent positive selection for CCR7 and left out terminally differentiated effector memory CD45RA+ cells. In the case of this clone: Its antigen is not identified.

Sequencing was at deep level. Original data processing: ImmunoSEQ sequences covered only the junction and lacked quality scores; filtering therefore differed. Profiling relied on immunoSEQ multiplex PCR, and the TCRdb table lists in-frame clones only, not all of them. The V and J calls and clone size are taken from that table; D and trimming were inferred from the DNA. The data hold more than 500,000 clones, with approximately 96% observed a single time. This CDR3 comprises 16 residues. The trim removed 0 bases at V and 0 bases at J, leaving 5 bases unmatched. Germline-derived CDR1 and CDR2 are MNHEY and SVGAGI.

This receptor was identified in a woman aged 25 to 39 in good health. The sample was naive CD8+ T cells sorted from blood. The rearrangement links TRBV6-5 to TRBJ2-7, with 7 bases matching TRBD2. The CDR3 coding sequence is TGTGCCAGCAGTTACTCGCGCCGGACTAGCTCCTACGAGCAGTACTTC. This gives the protein CASSYSRRTSSYEQYF.